One T cell receptor (beta chain) is described in this entry. The germline CDR1 and CDR2 sequences are MRHNA and SNTAGT. V lost 4 bases to trimming and J lost 7 bases, with 14 bases between them. This CDR3 is 13 amino acids long. The data were obtained in a study of blood T cell repertoires in COVID-19. Across the whole study: The samples span acute and convalescent COVID-19 from the United States, Italy and Spain. T cells, B-cell-depleted T cells, or PBMCs supplied cDNA or gDNA.

Original data processing: Estimates of nucleated cell counts were drawn from the amplification of reference gene primers. The protocol was immunoSEQ multiplex PCR, while the TCRdb copy is restricted to in-frame clones and leaves out a portion. V and J calls and clone size are those listed in that table; D and trimming were worked out from the DNA. The sample includes under 400,000 clones, nearly 90% seen only once; the top ten take around 7%. Material for sequencing was peripheral blood. The sequence derives from a man aged 18 to 29 with active or convalescent COVID-19. The J gene is TRBJ2-7, the V gene TRBV6-4; possibly TRBD1 for D (6 bases). CDR3 nucleotides: TGTGCCAGCAGTGTCTTACTAACAGGGGAGCAGTACTTC. Translation: CASSVLLTGEQYF.